This T cell receptor beta chain appears in the sequencing data of a study of type 1 and type 2 diabetes patients. Amplification started from genomic DNA. A primer set of 30 forward and 13 reverse primers amplified the CDR3. From the multiplex PCR reads, TCRdb called clonotypes with MiXCR, one entry per CDR3 protein. The sample carries about 290,000 distinct CDR3 sequences, approximately 45% recorded once. Study findings and constraints: In type 2 diabetes, highly-expanded CD4+ clones took a median roughly 4% of reads.

The CDR3 sequence is 13 residues long. Germline CDR1 reads DFQATT; CDR2 reads SNEGSKA (reference sequence). V was pared by 5 bases and J by 6 bases, with 17 bases between. As regards this clonotype: What it binds is unknown.

The sample comprised peripheral blood mononuclear cells (PBMCs). The sequence derives from a young man with type 2 diabetes. This chain joins TRBV20-1 and TRBJ2-7, with D tentatively TRBD2 (5 bases). The CDR3 loop is CSAPGGLLSEQYF. In DNA form, the CDR3 reads TGCAGTGCTCCCGGAGGACTCCTCTCCGAGCAGTACTTC.